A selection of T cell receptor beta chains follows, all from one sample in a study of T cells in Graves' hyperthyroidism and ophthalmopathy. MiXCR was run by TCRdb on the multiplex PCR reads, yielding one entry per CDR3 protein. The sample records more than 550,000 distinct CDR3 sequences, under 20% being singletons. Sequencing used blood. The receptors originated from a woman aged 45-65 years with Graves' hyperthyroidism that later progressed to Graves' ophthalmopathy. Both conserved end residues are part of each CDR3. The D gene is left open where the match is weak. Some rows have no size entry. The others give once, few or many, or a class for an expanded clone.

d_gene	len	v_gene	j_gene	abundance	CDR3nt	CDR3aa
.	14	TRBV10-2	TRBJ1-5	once	TGCGCCAGCAGGGCAGCTACTCGGGATCAGCCCCAGCATTTT	CASRAATRDQPQHF
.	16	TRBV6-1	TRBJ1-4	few	TGTGCCAGCAGTCGCATCCGTGACAGCCATAATGAAAAACTGTTTTTT	CASSRIRDSHNEKLFF
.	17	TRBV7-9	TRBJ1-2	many	TGTGCCAGCAGCTTAGGGGCAGATCGCGCTGTCACGTATGGCTACACCTTC	CASSLGADRAVTYGYTF
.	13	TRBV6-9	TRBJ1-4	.	TGTGCCAGCAGTTCAGCAACAAATGAAAAAATGTTTTTT	CASSSATNEKMFF
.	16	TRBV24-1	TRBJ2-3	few	TGTGCCACCAGTGGGATCGCGGAGTCTAGCACAGATACGCAGTATTTT	CATSGIAESSTDTQYF
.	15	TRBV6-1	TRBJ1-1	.	TGTGCCAGCAGAGTTACAATAGCGGGTAACACTGAAGCTTTCTTT	CASRVTIAGNTEAFF
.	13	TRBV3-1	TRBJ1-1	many	TGTGCCAGCAGCCCCTTGACACCGACGGAAGCTTTCTTT	CASSPLTPTEAFF
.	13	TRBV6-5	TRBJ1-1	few	TGTGCCAGCAGTTACTCGAGAGGGTTTGAAGCTTTCTTT	CASSYSRGFEAFF
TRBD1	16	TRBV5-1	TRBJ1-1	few	TGCGCCAGCAGCTTAAGCTACAGGGGTGTGAACACTGAAGCTTTCTTT	CASSLSYRGVNTEAFF
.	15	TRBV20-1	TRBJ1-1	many	TGCAGTGCTAGAGATGGAGACGGTCTGAACACTGAAGCTTTCTTT	CSARDGDGLNTEAFF
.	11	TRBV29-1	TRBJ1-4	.	TGCAGCGTTGAGGAGGGTGAAAAACTGTTTTTT	CSVEEGEKLFF
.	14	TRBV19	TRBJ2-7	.	TGTGCCAGTAGTACAGGGTACAGCTCCTACGAGCAGTACTTC	CASSTGYSSYEQYF
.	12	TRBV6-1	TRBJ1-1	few	TGTGCCAGCAGTGAACAGGGGCATAGAGCTTTCTTT	CASSEQGHRAFF
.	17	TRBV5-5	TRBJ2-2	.	TGTGCCAGCAGCTTGGCCCCGGGTAGCGTAGACACCGGGGAGCTGTTTTTT	CASSLAPGSVDTGELFF
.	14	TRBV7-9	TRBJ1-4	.	TGTGCCAGCAGCTCCAGCAATCGGGGTGAAAAACTGTTTTTT	CASSSSNRGEKLFF
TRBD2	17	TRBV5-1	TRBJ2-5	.	TGCGCCAGCAGCCCGGGACTAGCGGGGGGGGCCTTGGAGACCCAGTACTTC	CASSPGLAGGALETQYF
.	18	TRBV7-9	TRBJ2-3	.	TGTGCCAGCAGCTTACCTATCGGCGGGGGCCGGAGCACAGATACGCAGTATTTT	CASSLPIGGGRSTDTQYF
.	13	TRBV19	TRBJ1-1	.	TGTGCCAGTACCTGGACAGTGAACACTGAAGCTTTCTTT	CASTWTVNTEAFF
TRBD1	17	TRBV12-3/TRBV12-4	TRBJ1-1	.	TGTGCCAGCAGTTTAAGGTGGGGACAGGGACGCAACACTGAAGCTTTCTTT	CASSLRWGQGRNTEAFF
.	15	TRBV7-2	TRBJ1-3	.	TGTGCCAGCAGCTTAGAGGCCAGCTCTGGAAACACCATATATTTT	CASSLEASSGNTIYF
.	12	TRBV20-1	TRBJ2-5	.	TGCAGTGCTGGAGGAAACGAAGAGACCCAGTACTTC	CSAGGNEETQYF
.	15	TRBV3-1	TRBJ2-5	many	TGTGCCAGCAGCCCGCTGGACAGAGACGGAGAGACCCAGTACTTC	CASSPLDRDGETQYF
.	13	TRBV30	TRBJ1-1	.	TGTGCCTGGAGTGTACAACAGAACACTGAAGCTTTCTTT	CAWSVQQNTEAFF
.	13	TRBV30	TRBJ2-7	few	TGTGCCTGGGGGGCAGGGACGTCCTACGAGCAGTACTTC	CAWGAGTSYEQYF
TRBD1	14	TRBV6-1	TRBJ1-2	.	TGTGCCAGCAGTCCTCTTCAGGGGGGCTATGGCTACACCTTC	CASSPLQGGYGYTF
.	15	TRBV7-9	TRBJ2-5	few	TGTGCCAGCAGCCCAGACAGGGCGCGGGAGGAGACCCAGTACTTC	CASSPDRAREETQYF
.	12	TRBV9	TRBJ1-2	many	TGTGCCAGCAGCGTAGGAGGGCCCGGCTACACCTTC	CASSVGGPGYTF
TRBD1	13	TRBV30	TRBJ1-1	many	TGTGCCTGGAGTGTAGTGGACAGGGGGCGAGCTTTCTTT	CAWSVVDRGRAFF
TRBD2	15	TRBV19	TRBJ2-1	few	TGTGCCAGTAGTATTTCCGGGACTAGGATCAATGAGCAGTTCTTC	CASSISGTRINEQFF
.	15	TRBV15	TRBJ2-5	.	TGTGCCACCAGCAGAGTGACGGACGTCCAAGAGACCCAGTACTTC	CATSRVTDVQETQYF